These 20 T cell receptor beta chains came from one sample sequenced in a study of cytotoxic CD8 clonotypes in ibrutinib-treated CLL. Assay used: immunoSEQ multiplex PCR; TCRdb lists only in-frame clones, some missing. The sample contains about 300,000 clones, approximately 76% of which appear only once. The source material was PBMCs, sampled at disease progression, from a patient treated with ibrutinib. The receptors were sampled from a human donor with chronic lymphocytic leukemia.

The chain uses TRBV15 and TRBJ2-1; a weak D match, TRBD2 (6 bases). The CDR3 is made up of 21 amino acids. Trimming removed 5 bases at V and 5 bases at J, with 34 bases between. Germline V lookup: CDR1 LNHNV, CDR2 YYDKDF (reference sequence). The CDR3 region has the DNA TGTGCCACCAGCCATAGAACCGGGCGGCCGGTCGGGGCTAGCGCCCACAATGAGCAGTTCTTC. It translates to CATSHRTGRPVGASAHNEQFF.

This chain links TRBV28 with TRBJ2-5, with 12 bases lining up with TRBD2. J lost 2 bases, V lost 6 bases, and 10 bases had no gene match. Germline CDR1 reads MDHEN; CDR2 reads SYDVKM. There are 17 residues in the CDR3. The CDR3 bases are TGTGCCAGCAGAGGACTAGCGGGGCTCCAAAGGCAAGAGACCCAGTACTTC. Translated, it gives CASRGLAGLQRQETQYF.

The CDR3, as DNA: TGTGCCAGCAGTTTTGGCGGGAGACTCGGCGCCGAGCAGTACTTC. Its translation is CASSFGGRLGAEQYF. The chain combines TRBV27 with TRBJ2-7, with TRBD2 identical over 7 bases. The J segment lost 6 bases and the V segment lost 3 bases, leaving 11 bases of the junction unmatched. The germline V gene has CDR1 MNHEY and CDR2 SMNVEV (reference sequence). The CDR3 is 15 amino acids.

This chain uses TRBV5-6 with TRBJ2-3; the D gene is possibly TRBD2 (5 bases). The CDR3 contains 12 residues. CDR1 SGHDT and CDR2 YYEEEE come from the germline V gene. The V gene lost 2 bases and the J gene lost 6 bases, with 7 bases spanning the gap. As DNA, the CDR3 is TGTGCCAGCAGCTTTGGACTGGATACGCAGTATTTT. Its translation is CASSFGLDTQYF.

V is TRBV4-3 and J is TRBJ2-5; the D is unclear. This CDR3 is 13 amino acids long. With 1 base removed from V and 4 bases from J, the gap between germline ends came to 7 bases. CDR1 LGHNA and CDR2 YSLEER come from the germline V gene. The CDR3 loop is CASSQGFRETQYF. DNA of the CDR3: TGCGCCAGCAGCCAAGGGTTTCGAGAGACCCAGTACTTC.

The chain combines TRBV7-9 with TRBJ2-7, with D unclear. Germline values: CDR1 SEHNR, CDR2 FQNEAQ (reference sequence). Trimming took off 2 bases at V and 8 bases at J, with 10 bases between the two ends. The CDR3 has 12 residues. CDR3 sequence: CASSLSHLKQYF. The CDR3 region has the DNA TGTGCCAGCAGCTTATCCCATTTGAAGCAGTACTTC.

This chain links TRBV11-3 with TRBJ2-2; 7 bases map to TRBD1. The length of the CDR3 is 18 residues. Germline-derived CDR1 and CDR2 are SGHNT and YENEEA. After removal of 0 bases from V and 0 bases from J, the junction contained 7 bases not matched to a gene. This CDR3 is CASSLEWDRQSNTGELFF. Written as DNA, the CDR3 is TGTGCCAGCAGCTTAGAGTGGGACAGACAGTCGAACACCGGGGAGCTGTTTTTT.

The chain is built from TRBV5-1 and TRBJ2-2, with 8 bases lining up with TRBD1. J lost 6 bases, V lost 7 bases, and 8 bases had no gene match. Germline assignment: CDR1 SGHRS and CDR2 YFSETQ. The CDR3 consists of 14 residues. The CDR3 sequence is CASSGQGVSGELFF. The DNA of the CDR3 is TGCGCCAGCTCCGGACAGGGAGTTTCCGGGGAGCTGTTTTTT.

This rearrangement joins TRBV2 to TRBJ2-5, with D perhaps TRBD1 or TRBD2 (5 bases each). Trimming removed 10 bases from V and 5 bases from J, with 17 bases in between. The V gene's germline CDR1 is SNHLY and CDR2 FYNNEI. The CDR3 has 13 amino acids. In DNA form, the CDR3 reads TGTGCCACCTCGTTGGGACCAAGGGAGACCCAGTACTTC. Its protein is CATSLGPRETQYF.

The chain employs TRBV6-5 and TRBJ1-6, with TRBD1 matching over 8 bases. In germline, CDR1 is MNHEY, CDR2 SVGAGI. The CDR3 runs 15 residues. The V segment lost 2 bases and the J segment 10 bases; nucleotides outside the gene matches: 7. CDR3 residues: CASSYGQGFHSPLHF. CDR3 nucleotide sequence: TGTGCCAGCAGTTACGGACAGGGTTTCCACTCACCCCTCCACTTT.

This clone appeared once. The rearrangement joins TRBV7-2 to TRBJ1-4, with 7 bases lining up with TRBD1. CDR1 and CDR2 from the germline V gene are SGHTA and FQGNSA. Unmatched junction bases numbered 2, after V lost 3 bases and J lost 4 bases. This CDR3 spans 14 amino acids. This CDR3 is CASSLGQLNEKLFF. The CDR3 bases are TGTGCCAGCAGCTTGGGACAGCTTAATGAAAAACTGTTTTTT.

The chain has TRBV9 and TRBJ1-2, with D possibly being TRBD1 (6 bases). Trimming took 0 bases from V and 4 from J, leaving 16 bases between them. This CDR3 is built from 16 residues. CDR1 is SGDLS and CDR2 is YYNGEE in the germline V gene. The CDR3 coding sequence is TGTGCCAGCAGCGTAGCTACACAGGGTACTGGCTATGGCTACACCTTC. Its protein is CASSVATQGTGYGYTF.

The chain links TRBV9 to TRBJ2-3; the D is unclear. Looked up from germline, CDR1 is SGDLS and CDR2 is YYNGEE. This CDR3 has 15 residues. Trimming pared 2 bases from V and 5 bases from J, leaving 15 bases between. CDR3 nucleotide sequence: TGTGCCAGCAGCGTGGCTAGATCTTATCAAGATACGCAGTATTTT. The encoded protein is CASSVARSYQDTQYF.

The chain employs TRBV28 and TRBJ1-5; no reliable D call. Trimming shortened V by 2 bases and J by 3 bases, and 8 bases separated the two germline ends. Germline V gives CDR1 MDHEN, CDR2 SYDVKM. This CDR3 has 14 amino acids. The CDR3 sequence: CASSLRRLNQPQHF. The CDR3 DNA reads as TGTGCCAGCAGTTTAAGGAGGCTCAATCAGCCCCAGCATTTT.

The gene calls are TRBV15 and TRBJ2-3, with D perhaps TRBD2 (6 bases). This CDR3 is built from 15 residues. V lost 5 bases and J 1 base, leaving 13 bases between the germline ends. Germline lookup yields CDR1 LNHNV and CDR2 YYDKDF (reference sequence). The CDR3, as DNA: TGTGCCACCAGCGGGACCGGGAGCGGCACAGATACGCAGTATTTT. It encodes CATSGTGSGTDTQYF.

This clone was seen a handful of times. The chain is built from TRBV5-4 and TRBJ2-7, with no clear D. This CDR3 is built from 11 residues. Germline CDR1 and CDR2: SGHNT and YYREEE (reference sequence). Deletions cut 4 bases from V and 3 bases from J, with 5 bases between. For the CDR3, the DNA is TGTGCCAGCAGCACCGACTACGAGCAGTACTTC. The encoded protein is CASSTDYEQYF.

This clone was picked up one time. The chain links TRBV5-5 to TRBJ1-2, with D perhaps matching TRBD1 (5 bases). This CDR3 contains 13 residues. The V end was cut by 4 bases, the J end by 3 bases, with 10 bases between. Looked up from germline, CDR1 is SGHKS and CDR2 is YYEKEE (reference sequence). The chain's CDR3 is CASSPTGDYGYTF. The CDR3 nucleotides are TGTGCCAGCAGCCCTACAGGCGACTATGGCTACACCTTC. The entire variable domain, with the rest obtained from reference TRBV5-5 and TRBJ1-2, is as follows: DAGVTQSPTHLIKTRGQQVTLRCSPISGHKSVSWYQQVLGQGPQFIFQYYEKEERGRGNFPDRFSARQFPNYSSELNVNALLLGDSALYLCASSPTGDYGYTFGSGTRLTVV.

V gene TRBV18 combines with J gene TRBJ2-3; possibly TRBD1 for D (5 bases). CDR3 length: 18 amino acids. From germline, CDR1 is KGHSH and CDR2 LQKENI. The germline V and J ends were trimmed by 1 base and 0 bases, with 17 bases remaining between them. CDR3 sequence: CASSPRLRTNSSTDTQYF. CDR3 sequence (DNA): TGTGCCAGCTCACCACGGTTACGGACAAACTCTAGCACAGATACGCAGTATTTT.

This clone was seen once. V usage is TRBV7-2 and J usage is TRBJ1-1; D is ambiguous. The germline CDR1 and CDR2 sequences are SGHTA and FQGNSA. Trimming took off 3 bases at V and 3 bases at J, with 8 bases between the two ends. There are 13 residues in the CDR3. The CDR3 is CASSFFMDTEAFF. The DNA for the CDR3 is TGTGCCAGCAGCTTCTTTATGGACACTGAAGCTTTCTTT.

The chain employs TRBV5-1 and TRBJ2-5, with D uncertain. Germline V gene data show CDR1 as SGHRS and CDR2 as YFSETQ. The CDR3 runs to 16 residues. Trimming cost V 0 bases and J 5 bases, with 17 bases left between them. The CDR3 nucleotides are TGCGCCAGCAGCTTGGCCGCTGTGATCGCGGAGGAGACCCAGTACTTC. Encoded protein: CASSLAAVIAEETQYF. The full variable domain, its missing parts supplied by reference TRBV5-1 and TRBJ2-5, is KAGVTQTPRYLIKTRGQQVTLSCSPISGHRSVSWYQQTPGQGLQFLFEYFSETQRNKGNFPGRFSGRQFSNSRSEMNVSTLELGDSALYLCASSLAAVIAEETQYFGPGTRLLVL.